The 17 T cell receptor beta chains below come from one sample, sequenced in a study of identical twins. Each CDR3 protein gets one entry after TCRdb re-called the 5' RACE reads with MiXCR. The table lists hundreds of thousands of distinct CDR3 sequences, 9% to 15% of them singletons. These data also featured in a second study, about yellow fever vaccine responses in identical twins.

Sequenced material: CD8+ T cells sorted from blood. The receptors shown here come from a young woman in good health.

J is TRBJ1-5 and V is TRBV12-5; D is uncertain. Germline-derived CDR1 and CDR2 are LGHNT and FRNRAP. The CDR3 runs 13 residues. Trimming left V 7 bases short and J 5 bases short, with 12 bases between. CDR3 bases: TGTGCTAGTGCCCCACCTGGATATCAGCCCCAGCATTTT. It encodes CASAPPGYQPQHF. Based on the CDR3 plus reference TRBV12-5 and TRBJ1-5, the full variable domain is DARVTQTPRHKVTEMGQEVTMRCQPILGHNTVFWYRQTMMQGLELLAYFRNRAPLDDSGMPKDRFSAEMPDATLATLKIQPSEPRDSAVYFCASAPPGYQPQHFGDGTRLSIL.

This clonotype was observed a few times. The rearrangement links TRBV27 to TRBJ1-5, with no clear D. CDR3 length equals 14 residues. Trimming removed 6 bases at V and 2 bases at J, with 11 bases between. CDR1 is MNHEY and CDR2 is SMNVEV in the germline V gene (reference sequence). In DNA, the CDR3 is TGTGCCAGCAGAAATCAGGACGGCAATCAGCCCCAGCATTTT. Its protein is CASRNQDGNQPQHF.

The genes are TRBV14 and TRBJ1-6, with D unclear. The CDR3 length is 15 residues. V gave up 1 base and J gave up 6 bases, with 10 bases separating them. Germline lookup yields CDR1 SGHDN and CDR2 FVKESK. DNA for the CDR3: TGTGCCAGCAGCCAAGGAAGACCCATTAATTCACCCCTCCACTTT. Translation gives CASSQGRPINSPLHF.

In this sample, this clonotype turned up a few times. V and J are TRBV24-1 and TRBJ2-1, with a tentative D call TRBD1 (6 bases). Germline assignment: CDR1 KGHDR and CDR2 SFDVKD. V was pared by 4 bases and J by 8 bases, with 11 bases between. The CDR3 runs to 13 residues. CDR3: CATSEPRGYEQFF. The CDR3, as DNA: TGTGCCACCAGTGAACCCAGGGGCTATGAGCAGTTCTTC.

The CDR3 nucleotides are TGTGCCAGCAGCTTAGAAGCGACTAGCGGGAGCCGGTCCTACAATGAGCAGTTCTTC. Translated, it gives CASSLEATSGSRSYNEQFF. The chain uses TRBV7-6 and TRBJ2-1, with 12 bases matching TRBD2. Germline V lookup: CDR1 SGHVS, CDR2 FNYEAQ. Losses at the gene ends were 1 base for V and 1 base for J; bases not matched to a gene: 8. This CDR3 comprises 19 residues.

In its sample, this clonotype was seen many times. The J gene is TRBJ2-2, the V gene TRBV3-1, with TRBD2 identical over 7 bases. V dropped 4 bases and J dropped 1; count of bases not matched to a gene: 3. CDR3 length equals 15 residues. Germline loops: CDR1 LGHDT, CDR2 YNNKEL (reference sequence). The CDR3 DNA reads as TGTGCCAGCAGCCCTAGCGGAGGGAACACCGGGGAGCTGTTTTTT. Encoded protein: CASSPSGGNTGELFF.

The rearrangement joins TRBV14 to TRBJ2-5; D tentatively fits TRBD1 or TRBD2 (6 bases each). Germline lookup yields CDR1 SGHDN and CDR2 FVKESK. The V gene lost 1 base and the J gene lost 2 bases, with 11 bases spanning the gap. The CDR3 covers 15 residues. CDR3: CASSQAEGGQETQYF. The CDR3, as DNA: TGTGCCAGCAGCCAAGCGGAGGGGGGTCAAGAGACCCAGTACTTC.

A few counts support this clonotype. The chain uses TRBV20-1 and TRBJ2-3, with D tentatively TRBD1 (6 bases). CDR1 and CDR2 from the germline V gene are DFQATT and SNEGSKA (reference sequence). Trimming shortened V by 0 bases and J by 5 bases, and 15 bases separated the two germline ends. The CDR3 covers 15 residues. The CDR3 region is CSARDHRDLGDTQYF. The CDR3 region has the DNA TGCAGTGCTAGAGATCACAGGGACCTAGGAGATACGCAGTATTTT.

The table lists this clonotype with many counts. V is TRBV6-6 and J is TRBJ2-7; D is ambiguous. Trimming removed 0 bases at V and 6 bases at J, with 6 bases between. Germline CDR1 is MNHNY and CDR2 is SVGAGI (reference sequence). The CDR3 spans 12 residues. DNA of the CDR3: TGTGCCAGCAGTTACTCGGCGCGCGAGCAGTACTTC. This gives the protein CASSYSAREQYF.

The J gene is TRBJ2-1, the V gene TRBV2; 11 bases fit TRBD2. After removal of 5 bases from V and 5 bases from J, the junction contained 14 bases not matched to a gene. The germline gives CDR1 SNHLY, CDR2 FYNNEI. The CDR3 is 18 residues long. In DNA, the CDR3 is TGTGCCAGCAGTTTAAGGACCGTTACGGGACTAGCGGACAATGAGCAGTTCTTC. Its protein product is CASSLRTVTGLADNEQFF.

V usage is TRBV6-1 and J usage is TRBJ1-4; no firm D call. The CDR3 has 13 residues. The V end lost 6 bases, the J end lost 6 bases, and 11 bases lay between the germline ends. Germline loops: CDR1 MNHNS, CDR2 SASEGT. The CDR3 here is CASSPLMDEKLFF. CDR3 bases: TGTGCCAGCAGCCCTTTAATGGATGAAAAACTGTTTTTT.

The chain carries TRBV2 and TRBJ2-7; no definite D call. Trimming left V 8 bases short and J 2 bases short, with 4 bases between. The CDR3 has 10 residues. Germline values: CDR1 SNHLY, CDR2 FYNNEI. This CDR3 reads CASYAYEQYV. For the CDR3, the DNA is TGTGCCAGCTACGCCTACGAGCAGTACGTC.

This clonotype was counted at least ten times. V gene TRBV12-3 or TRBV12-4 combines with J gene TRBJ1-5, with D possibly being TRBD1 (6 bases). The ends were cut back, 7 bases at V and 6 bases at J, with 16 bases in the middle. CDR3 length: 14 residues. CDR3 DNA: TGTGCCAGCATGTTACAGGGTTCAGGTCAGCCCCAGCATTTT. Its translation: CASMLQGSGQPQHF.

V and J are TRBV9 and TRBJ2-7; possible D gene TRBD1, 5 bases. CDR1 and CDR2 from the germline V gene are SGDLS and YYNGEE. Trimming stripped 3 bases from V and 3 bases from J, with 19 bases between. CDR3 length: 16 residues. CDR3 protein: CASSDGAIQENYEQYF. As DNA, the CDR3 is TGTGCCAGCAGCGATGGGGCCATACAGGAGAACTACGAGCAGTACTTC. Variable domain in full (rest from reference TRBV9 and TRBJ2-7): DSGVTQTPKHLITATGQRVTLRCSPRSGDLSVYWYQQSLDQGLQFLIQYYNGEERAKGNILERFSAQQFPDLHSELNLSSLELGDSALYFCASSDGAIQENYEQYFGPGTRLTVT.

This clonotype was picked up many times. CDR3 in amino acids: CASSQNRNSNQPQHF. The CDR3 coding sequence is TGTGCCAGCAGCCAGAACAGGAATAGCAATCAGCCCCAGCATTTT. The chain has TRBV3-1 and TRBJ1-5, with D possibly matching TRBD1 (5 bases). Looked up from germline, CDR1 is LGHDT and CDR2 is YNNKEL (reference sequence). The V end was cut by 3 bases, the J end by 0 bases, with 9 bases between. CDR3 length: 15 amino acids. Drawing the rest from reference TRBV3-1 and TRBJ1-5, the complete variable domain is DTAVSQTPKYLVTQMGNDKSIKCEQNLGHDTMYWYKQDSKKFLKIMFSYNNKELIINETVPNRFSPKSPDKAHLNLHINSLELGDSAVYFCASSQNRNSNQPQHFGDGTRLSIL.

This clonotype was detected many times. The chain combines TRBV7-9 with TRBJ1-2, with 8 bases matching TRBD1. Losses at the gene ends were 5 bases for V and 4 bases for J; bases not matched to a gene: 6. The CDR3 has 14 amino acids. The germline CDR1 and CDR2 sequences are SEHNR and FQNEAQ (reference sequence). Here the CDR3 reads CASSPGGAGYGYTF. DNA of the CDR3: TGTGCCAGCAGCCCAGGGGGCGCCGGCTATGGCTACACCTTC.

The CDR3 DNA reads as TGTGCCAGCAGTCCACAGGGGGATATTTCACCCCTCCACTTT. Translating gives CASSPQGDISPLHF. The J gene is TRBJ1-6, the V gene TRBV27, with 8 nucleotides matching TRBD1. V lost 5 bases and J lost 9; bases outside the gene matches: 6. The CDR3 covers 14 residues. Germline V CDR1 and CDR2: MNHEY, SMNVEV (reference sequence).